This TCR beta chain derives from a study of cytomegalovirus exposure and HLA in healthy donors (TCRdb year 2017). About the study as a whole: An earlier analysis of some 500 of the donors reported about 290 Gb of sequence data and 120 million or so unique TCR beta sequences from roughly 180 million T cells. Roughly 300 gigabases of sequencing data and approximately 84 million unique TCR sequences were included in an early release covering roughly 600 HLA-typed donors. Among the roughly 390 genotyped donors, more than 70% belonged to the genetic ancestry cluster associated with self-reported Caucasian donors. The aim of the study was to test whether cataloging public T cell receptors could identify signatures of past pathogen exposure. The T cell repertoires of some 700 subjects were profiled by immunosequencing and related to cytomegalovirus serostatus. In addition to the first cohort of about 650 subjects, a separate validation cohort of 120 different subjects was used. To predict cytomegalovirus infection status, the study combined high-throughput TCR immunosequencing, statistical association of individual TCRs with disease status, and machine learning. In a later analysis, previously published TCR beta repertoires from hundreds of donors were re-analyzed and high-resolution HLA genotyping was added so that TCR occurrence patterns could be studied. Rather than using new phenotypic data, the later analysis identified candidate immune exposures from TCR beta sequences and from how often those sequences occurred across donors. An earlier analysis of around 580 of the donors used high-throughput TCR beta sequencing to judge whether each TCR beta V gene segment behaved as functional or pseudogenic. Alongside the repertoire data, information on donor age, sex, ethnicity and CMV serostatus was compiled. In a later genetic analysis, genome-wide SNP genotypes for about 55% of the roughly 700 donors were used, and that subset was treated as a discovery cohort. All discovery cohort repertoires had been generated on a single sequencing platform. Class I and class II HLA loci were covered by the typing at four-digit resolution. The number of typed donors differed by locus: about 629-640 for A, B, C, DRB1 and DQB1; 500 to 550 for DQA1; around 610 for DPA1; and about 470 for DPB1. Because of strong linkage in the cohort, four to six DR-DQ haplotypes were treated as single units for association and clustering. Across around 400 genotyped donors of the cohort, an average of about 240,000 unique TCR beta nucleotide sequences per donor were sequenced, and roughly a sixth of those sequences were non-productive.

The germline V gene (reference sequence) sets CDR1 to LNHDA and CDR2 to SQIVND. Inclusive of the bounding cysteine and phenylalanine, the CDR3 is 15 residues long. Of the read, only the CDR3 DNA is kept; its 45 bases are in frame from base 1. Deletion took 10 bases off V and 4 bases off J, with a span of 22 bases between the germline ends. Results and caveats for the whole study, not just this receptor: Because counts were too low, about 18 rarely observed V segments, including chromosome 9 orphons, were left out of the earlier analysis of 587 of the donors. While some public TCRs were present in many individuals, most TCR sequences turned up only very rarely across donors. The presence/absence analyses assumed that sequencing depth was roughly uniform across donors, and that assumption may not be true. A cluster of highly shared sequence variants was judged likely to represent a technical artifact of the sequencing pipeline. Compared with the roughly 700-donor mean, donors in an Asian-associated ancestry cluster had fewer N-insertions in productive TCRs, according to a later genetic analysis. Immune exposure information for the cohort was limited to CMV serostatus. The classifier was reported to diagnose cytomegalovirus status with high specificity and sensitivity in both the original cohort and the validation cohort. According to a later analysis, parvovirus B19, influenza, CMV and Epstein-Barr virus appeared linked to several top co-occurrence clusters. In a later genetic analysis, a missense DCLRE1C variant was associated with V-gene and J-gene trimming of TCR beta chains, and the association was replicated in an independent cohort. Linkage disequilibrium might explain the correlated functional status among segregating V segments, but an unknown experimental factor could not be ruled out. When HLA alleles, especially DR and DQ, strongly co-occurred, TCR associations were difficult to assign to individual alleles. In vitro tests confirmed that a few of the cytomegalovirus-associated TCR beta chains recognize cytomegalovirus antigens. An earlier analysis of approximately 500 of the donors showed that most TCR beta V segments appeared in productive rearrangements either about 90% or about 30% of the time, which broadly matched IMGT annotations. In a later analysis, most CMV-associated TCR beta chains were found to appear HLA-restricted, with HLA associations seemingly driven largely by CMV exposure. Because HLA typing was unavailable for some donors at each locus, only the typed subset was used in association tests. In this cohort, only TCR beta chains were sequenced, and detectable features were limited by the absence of alpha or paired-chain data. A further reported finding was that TCR beta sequences accurately predicted the HLA-A and HLA-B alleles for most subjects in the first cohort. According to the authors, the approach could potentially be generalized to other disease states and immunological phenotypes. In a later analysis, HLA-associated TCR beta chains showed more clonal expansion and lower generation probabilities than non-associated chains that were equally common. The study listed 164 TCR beta chains as associated with cytomegalovirus. According to a later analysis, TCR association rates differed among HLA loci, with DRB1 alleles showing the most associated TCRs and HLA-C alleles showing the fewest. Some IMGT-functional V segments, including TRBV6-2 and TRBV6-3, could not be distinguished by the 87-base-pair reads and were therefore excluded. At a false discovery rate of 0.05, a later analysis linked about 17,000 TCR beta sequences to specific HLA alleles.

For this clone: Its antigen has not been determined. Base quality data are lacking; no much larger clone is found one base away.

Library prep was done by the immunoSEQ multiplex PCR assay. A mixture of 60 forward primers for TCR Vbeta segments and 13 reverse primers for TCR Jbeta segments was used in the multiplex PCR. The CDR3 region of rearranged TCR beta genes was amplified from genomic DNA with a multiplex PCR assay. On the Illumina HiSeq System, the amplified TCR beta libraries were sequenced as 87-base-pair reads. As for the original processing: A later analysis tallied approximately 87 million unique TCR beta chains across the 666 repertoires, and roughly 11 million of those chains were shared by two or more donors. A nearest-neighbor algorithm error-corrected the raw reads and collapsed the reads into unique sequences, merging closely related sequences to remove PCR and sequencing errors. CDR3 sequences were aligned to IMGT reference sequences to assign V, D and J gene segments. For a sequence to be retained, a match of at least six nucleotides to both a V gene segment and a J gene segment was required. Rearrangements were called productive when the CDR3 lacked stop codons and stayed in frame with V and J; all others were non-productive. Following IMGT convention, CDR3 was defined as the stretch from the second conserved V-encoded cysteine to the conserved J-encoded phenylalanine. The earlier analysis of around 640 of the donors excluded sequences that lacked an unambiguous match to a single V gene segment. In an earlier analysis of a few hundred of the donors, V segments were called functional above 56.7% productive rearrangements and were called segregating when the between-donor standard deviation exceeded 5%. A statistical classification framework was built for diagnosing cytomegalovirus status from the catalog of TCR beta chain sequences. A later analysis assigned V and J genes by comparing TCR nucleotide sequences with IMGT/GENE-DB human TR gene sequences. The TCRdist pipeline was used in a later analysis to assign CDR3 sequences and most-parsimonious VDJ recombination scenarios. In a later analysis, each TCR beta chain was defined by its CDR3 amino acid sequence together with its V-gene family, and reads lacking a unique V-gene family were excluded. To address suspected cross-contamination and a sequencing artifact, a later analysis removed several hundred highly shared, low-generation-probability nucleotide sequences. In a later analysis, a clonal expansion index for each public chain was calculated from normalized within-repertoire ranks of inferred template counts. In a later analysis, generation probabilities were computed using a VDJ recombination model fitted to out-of-frame rearrangements, and the results were checked against IGoR. A later analysis scored TCR-TCR, TCR-HLA and TCR-CMV co-occurrence with hypergeometric tests, applying a repertoire-size bias correction to TCR pairs. To estimate false discovery rates, a later analysis permuted the HLA or CMV assignments 20 times. In a later analysis, co-occurring TCRs were grouped using DBSCAN, with TCRdist sequence similarity added in when clustering inside HLA-allele-positive subsets. For co-occurrence clustering, repertoires with fewer than 30,000 or more than 120,000 public chains were excluded, along with four or five repertoires with anomalous nucleotide sharing. Drawn from immuneACCESS, this table holds only the in-frame rearrangements with V and J called that TCRdb kept. Clones are partly lost; checked studies trace under half to an unresolved V gene and leave the rest unexplained. For V, J and clone size, that table is used; D and trimming come from the DNA. Across this sample there are some 130,000 clones, with roughly three quarters seen only once. Of the sample, roughly 1.5% falls within the top ten clones.

The cohort comprised fewer than 700 healthy bone marrow donors. Cohort members were all nominally healthy when sampled, although unrecorded immune exposures were likely present. The donor was CMV seronegative and was included in the group of several hundred seronegative cohort members. A peripheral blood sample was provided by each donor, and peripheral blood mononuclear cells were used for TCR beta sequencing. Genomic DNA was extracted from the blood cell samples with the Qiagen DNeasy Blood Extraction Kit. Sequenced input: PBMCs. The sequence links TRBV19 to TRBJ1-1; a weak D assignment points to TRBD1 (6 bases agree). The receptor's source is a woman aged 18-29 years in good health and CMV-seronegative. The nucleotides read TGTGCCACCAGAAGAGTGGCACAGGGAAGCACTGAAGCTTTCTTT. Translated, this gives CATRRVAQGSTEAFF.